This TCR beta chain was captured in a study of T cells in tumors after PD-1 blockade. As for the study in general: Treatment was either pembrolizumab 200 mg every 3 weeks or cemiplimab 350 mg every 2 weeks. A subset received ongoing vismodegib 150 mg daily alongside anti-PD-1 therapy.

Template: tumor biopsy or peripheral blood genomic DNA, roughly 616-6,500 ng per sample. Germline V gene sequence: CDR1 SGHRS, CDR2 YFSETQ. The CDR3 sequence is 14 residues long. Deletions cut 0 bases from V and 2 bases from J, with 6 bases between. The method was immunoSEQ multiplex PCR; TCRdb's version includes in-frame clones alone and lacks a portion of them. The sample holds nearly 25,000 clones, roughly 82% seen once. The J gene is TRBJ1-5, the V gene TRBV5-1; maybe TRBD1 (5 bases). Source: PBMCs, taken after anti-PD-1 treatment. The sequence came from a human donor with basal cell carcinoma. The CDR3 DNA reads TGCGCCAGCAGCTTGGGAGGGGGCAATCAGCCCCAGCATTTT. This encodes CASSLGGGNQPQHF.